This TCR beta chain was identified in a study of technical replicates of blood from a handful of donors. Assay used: immunoSEQ multiplex PCR; TCRdb lists only in-frame clones, some missing. The sample carries tens of thousands of clones, approximately 96% recorded once. CDR1 is SGHAT and CDR2 is FQNNGV in the germline V gene. With 1 base removed from V and 1 base from J, the gap between germline ends came to 13 bases. The CDR3 loop spans 16 amino acids. The J gene is TRBJ2-5, the V gene TRBV11-2; tentatively, D is TRBD1 (5 bases). The sequencing input was T cells isolated from PBMCs. The origin of this receptor is a human donor in good health. As DNA, the CDR3 is TGTGCCAGCAGCTTAGGGGGCAGTGTAACCCAAGAGACCCAGTACTTC. This codes for CASSLGGSVTQETQYF.